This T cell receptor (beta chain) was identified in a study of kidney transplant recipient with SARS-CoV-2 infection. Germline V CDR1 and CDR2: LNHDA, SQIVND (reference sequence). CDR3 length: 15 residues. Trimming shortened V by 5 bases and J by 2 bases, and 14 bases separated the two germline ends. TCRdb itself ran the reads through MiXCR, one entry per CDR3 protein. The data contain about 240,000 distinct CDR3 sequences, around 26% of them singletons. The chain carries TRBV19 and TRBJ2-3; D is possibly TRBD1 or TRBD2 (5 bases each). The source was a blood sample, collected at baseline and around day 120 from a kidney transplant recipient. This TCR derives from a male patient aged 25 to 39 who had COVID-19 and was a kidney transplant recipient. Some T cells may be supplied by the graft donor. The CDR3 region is CASSVGSGPTDTQYF. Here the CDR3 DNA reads TGTGCCAGTAGTGTGGGGTCGGGGCCCACAGATACGCAGTATTTT. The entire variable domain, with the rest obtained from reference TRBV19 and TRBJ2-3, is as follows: DGGITQSPKYLFRKEGQNVTLSCEQNLNHDAMYWYRQDPGQGLRLIYYSQIVNDFQKGDIAEGYSVSREKKESFPLTVTSAQKNPTAFYLCASSVGSGPTDTQYFGPGTRLTVL.